The 21 T cell receptor beta chains listed next were all sequenced from one sample in a study of T cell clonality in common variable immunodeficiency. General study findings and limits: Common variable immunodeficiency TCR beta sequences reportedly had fewer deletions and N-nucleotide insertions.

These TCRs' antigens remain unknown. Clones were read by immunoSEQ multiplex PCR, and TCRdb kept only the in-frame ones, dropping some. The sample totals about 15,000 clones. The sequenced sample consisted of peripheral blood mononuclear cells. These receptors came from a human donor with common variable immunodeficiency.

To note about this clone: The read halts 3 residues ahead of the CDR3 end, with the missing end drawn from the germline J gene. The chain is built from TRBV10-3 and TRBJ2-5; 13 nucleotides line up with TRBD2. Germline V gene sequence: CDR1 ENHRY, CDR2 SYGVKD. Germline trimming cut 6 bases from V and 5 bases from J; bases unmatched to any gene: 3. This CDR3 spans 14 amino acids. CDR3 loop: CAIRGTSGAETQYF. CDR3 DNA (partial): TGTGCCATCAGGGGGACTAGCGGGGCGGAGACC.

With respect to this clone: The read is 3 residues too short to cover the CDR3 end, so that end is filled in from the germline J gene. The gene calls are TRBV6-2 or TRBV6-3 and TRBJ2-7, with D possibly TRBD2 on 6 matching bases. The germline V and J ends were trimmed by 0 bases and 2 bases, with 8 bases remaining between them. The CDR3 spans 14 residues. Germline-derived CDR1 and CDR2 are MNHEY and SVGEGT. Incomplete CDR3 DNA: TGTGCCAGCAGTTACTCCGGCGGGACCTACGAG. It codes for CASSYSGGTYE. The CDR3 reads in full as CASSYSGGTYEQYF.

Its frequency marks this clone as medium-sized. The read halts 3 residues ahead of the CDR3 end, with the missing end drawn from the germline J gene. V usage is TRBV19 and J usage is TRBJ1-1; a weak D match, TRBD1 (5 bases). This CDR3 contains 12 residues. Germline V gives CDR1 LNHDA, CDR2 SQIVND (reference sequence). The V and J ends lost 10 bases and 2 bases respectively, with 11 bases between them. The part of the CDR3 DNA that was read is TGTGCCACCCTAAGGGGCAACACTGAA. Protein: CATLRGNTE. The whole CDR3 is CATLRGNTEAFF.

On this clone itself: The read ends 3 residues before the CDR3 terminus; that terminus is restored from the germline J gene. The gene calls are TRBV5-1 and TRBJ2-5; 8 bases line up with TRBD1. The junction had 11 bases not matched to a gene; V was cut back by 5 bases and J by 5 bases. Germline loops: CDR1 SGHRS, CDR2 YFSETQ. CDR3 length equals 15 residues. CDR3 protein: CASSVGSGGEETQYF. The sequenced part of the CDR3 DNA is TGCGCCAGCAGTGTCGGGTCAGGGGGCGAGGAGACC.

Details on this clone: The DNA ends 3 residues before the CDR3 does, and the rest of the CDR3 is filled in from the germline J gene. V gene TRBV20-1 combines with J gene TRBJ2-5, with D possibly TRBD2 on 5 matching bases. CDR1 and CDR2 (germline): DFQATT, SNEGSKA (reference sequence). With 2 bases removed from V and 0 bases from J, the gap between germline ends came to 10 bases. The CDR3 covers 14 residues. The CDR3 is CSARREGYQETQYF. The part of the CDR3 DNA that was read is TGCAGTGCTAGAAGAGAGGGCTACCAAGAGACC.

About this clone: The CDR3 goes on 3 residues after the read ends, and that part is filled in from the germline J gene. V gene TRBV6-2 or TRBV6-3 combines with J gene TRBJ2-7; 13 bases agree with TRBD2. The CDR3 length is 14 residues. Germline loops: CDR1 MNHEY, CDR2 SVGEGT. V trimming: 5 bases; J trimming: 4 bases; junction bases outside the gene matches: 2. CDR3 protein: CASSVGLAGYEQYF. The sequenced CDR3 bases are TGTGCCAGCAGTGTGGGACTAGCGGGATACGAG.

As regards this clone: The sequence runs out 3 residues before the end of the CDR3; the remainder is reconstructed from the germline J gene. V gene TRBV7-9 combines with J gene TRBJ2-7; no firm D call. This CDR3 has 12 residues. V shed 2 bases and J shed 3 bases, with 5 bases lying between them. The germline gives CDR1 SEHNR, CDR2 FQNEAQ (reference sequence). This CDR3 is CASSLSYYEQYF. CDR3 DNA (partial): TGTGCCAGCAGCTTATCCTACTACGAG.

For this clone: The read finishes 3 residues shy of the CDR3 end, and the germline J gene is used to complete it. The chain uses TRBV12-3 or TRBV12-4 and TRBJ1-5, with D perhaps matching TRBD1 (5 bases). The germline V and J ends were trimmed by 6 bases and 7 bases, with 19 bases remaining between them. The CDR3 covers 15 residues. The sequenced part of the CDR3 DNA is TGTGCCAGCAGCTCCTGGGGGGATGAGGCCCAGCCC. Translation gives CASSSWGDEAQP. In full, the CDR3 is CASSSWGDEAQPQHF.

Concerning this clone itself: The sequence runs out 3 residues before the end of the CDR3; the remainder is reconstructed from the germline J gene. This chain uses TRBV10-3 with TRBJ2-1, with 14 bases lining up with TRBD2. Germline V lookup: CDR1 ENHRY, CDR2 SYGVKD. V shed 6 bases, J shed 7 bases, and the junction held 5 bases outside the gene matches. This CDR3 is 15 amino acids long. The CDR3 spells CAIRGTSGGKNEQFF. Partial CDR3 DNA: TGTGCCATCAGGGGGACTAGCGGGGGAAAGAATGAG.

Note on this clone: The read finishes 3 residues shy of the CDR3 end, and the germline J gene is used to complete it. J is TRBJ1-5 and V is TRBV2; 11 bases match TRBD1. CDR1 and CDR2 from the germline V gene are SNHLY and FYNNEI. V was pared by 6 bases and J by 8 bases, with 6 bases of the junction left unmatched. The CDR3 has 14 amino acids. CDR3 in amino acids: CASRRGQGDEPQHF. Partial CDR3 DNA: TGTGCCAGCAGGAGGGGACAGGGGGATGAGCCC.

According to its frequency, this clone is medium-sized. The read terminates 3 residues ahead of where the CDR3 ends, so the germline J gene completes it. This sequence joins TRBV29-1 and TRBJ2-7; 7 bases are shared with TRBD1. Germline loops: CDR1 SQVTM, CDR2 ANQGSEA. With V trimmed by 6 bases and J by 5 bases, 7 bases remained unmatched. There are 12 residues in the CDR3. The CDR3 loop reads CSVLDRADEQYF. CDR3 DNA (partial): TGCAGCGTGTTAGACAGGGCGGACGAG.

About this clone itself: The CDR3 end falls 3 residues outside the read, so it is completed with the germline J gene. The rearrangement joins TRBV7-6 to TRBJ2-1, with D unresolved. Trimming pared 3 bases from V and 1 base from J, leaving 10 bases between. The CDR3 totals 15 residues. Germline CDR1 is SGHVS and CDR2 is FNYEAQ. The CDR3 bases that were read are TGTGCCAGCAGCTTGCAGGCCCTTTCCTACAATGAG. As protein: CASSLQALSYNE. The whole CDR3 reads CASSLQALSYNEQFF.

Notes on this clone: Read coverage stops 3 residues before the CDR3 terminus; the germline J gene supplies the remainder. The gene calls are TRBV4-1 and TRBJ2-5; the match to TRBD1 covers 7 bases. V lost 4 bases to trimming and J lost 5 bases; unmatched junction nucleotides: 4. The CDR3 is made up of 13 amino acids. The germline gives CDR1 MGHRA, CDR2 YSYEKL. CDR3: CASSPGTVETQYF. CDR3 DNA (partial): TGCGCCAGCAGCCCCGGGACAGTGGAGACC.

With regard to this clone: The CDR3 end is not reached by the read, which stops 3 residues before it; the germline J gene fills it in. The V and J genes are TRBV7-2 and TRBJ1-1; TRBD1 is a possible D gene (5 bases). The CDR3 sequence is 13 residues long. Germline CDR1 SGHTA, CDR2 FQGNSA. Trimming pared 2 bases from V and 2 bases from J, leaving 6 bases between. The sequenced part of the CDR3 DNA is TGTGCCAGCAGCTTAACAGGAAACACTGAA. It is translated as CASSLTGNTE. In full, the CDR3 reads CASSLTGNTEAFF. Full variable domain (remainder filled in from reference TRBV7-2 and TRBJ1-1): GAGVSQSPSNKVTEKGKDVELRCDPISGHTALYWYRQSLGQGLEFLIYFQGNSAPDKSGLPSDRFSAERTGGSVSTLTIQRTQQEDSAVYLCASSLTGNTEAFFGQGTRLTVV.

In the case of this clone: The read comes to an end 3 residues before the CDR3 does, leaving the germline J gene to fill in the end. This chain connects TRBV7-2 to TRBJ2-7; 8 nucleotides line up with TRBD1. CDR1 is SGHTA, CDR2 FQGNSA, per germline. V lost 5 bases to trimming and J lost 2 bases; unmatched junction nucleotides: 5. The CDR3 runs to 14 residues. CDR3 in amino acids: CASSPQTGAYEQYF. The sequenced CDR3 bases are TGTGCCAGCAGCCCCCAGACAGGGGCCTACGAG.

Turning to this clone: The read ends 3 residues before the CDR3 terminus; that terminus is restored from the germline J gene. The chain links TRBV7-6 to TRBJ2-7; tentative D call: TRBD2 (5 bases). The ends were cut back, 3 bases at V and 0 bases at J, with 15 bases in the middle. Germline V CDR1 and CDR2: SGHVS, FNYEAQ. The CDR3 totals 16 residues. The chain's CDR3 is CASSLTAERYSYEQYF. CDR3 DNA (partial): TGTGCCAGCAGCTTGACTGCTGAGCGGTACTCCTACGAG.

In the case of this clone: The read terminates 3 residues ahead of where the CDR3 ends, so the germline J gene completes it. The chain recombines TRBV29-1 with TRBJ2-3; possibly TRBD1 for D (5 bases). V lost 4 bases and J 5 bases, leaving 19 bases between the germline ends. Germline V lookup: CDR1 SQVTM, CDR2 ANQGSEA. The CDR3 sequence is 15 residues long. The part of the CDR3 DNA that was read is TGCAGCGTTGCGCCAATCCAGGGTTTCGGAGATACG. Translation: CSVAPIQGFGDT. The whole CDR3 reads CSVAPIQGFGDTQYF.

On this clone itself: The read ends 3 residues early relative to the CDR3; the germline J gene fills the gap. The gene calls are TRBV6-4 and TRBJ2-7; unclear D gene. Trimming took 0 bases from V and 2 from J, leaving 17 bases between them. There are 17 residues in the CDR3. Germline CDR1 is MRHNA and CDR2 is SNTAGT. CDR3 DNA (partial): TGTGCCAGCAGTGACTCATGGGCCCCAAGAACCCCCTACGAG. Translated, it gives CASSDSWAPRTPYE. The CDR3 in its entirety is CASSDSWAPRTPYEQYF.

Note on this clone: The sequenced fragment ends 3 residues before the CDR3 boundary, so the rest is inferred from the germline J gene. The chain couples TRBV19 to TRBJ1-2; tentatively, D is TRBD1 (6 bases). The CDR3 has 15 amino acids. The V and J ends lost 4 bases and 1 base respectively, with 13 bases between them. Germline V gene data show CDR1 as LNHDA and CDR2 as SQIVND (reference sequence). The covered CDR3 bases are TGTGCCAGTAGTACCCGGGACACCAATAACTATGGC. Residues: CASSTRDTNNYG. The complete CDR3 reads CASSTRDTNNYGYTF. The whole variable domain, filled in from reference TRBV19 and TRBJ1-2, reads DGGITQSPKYLFRKEGQNVTLSCEQNLNHDAMYWYRQDPGQGLRLIYYSQIVNDFQKGDIAEGYSVSREKKESFPLTVTSAQKNPTAFYLCASSTRDTNNYGYTFGSGTRLTVV.

Concerning this clone: The CDR3 end is not reached by the read, which stops 3 residues before it; the germline J gene fills it in. The chain has TRBV6-1 and TRBJ1-5; D is unresolved. The germline V gene encodes CDR1 MNHNS and CDR2 SASEGT. The CDR3 is 12 amino acids. V was clipped by 4 bases and J by 5 bases, with 6 bases between them. The CDR3 DNA, read in part, is TGTGCCAGCAGTGGTTCCTATCAGCCC. Translated: CASSGSYQP. The CDR3 as a whole reads CASSGSYQPQHF.

As concerns this clone: Sequencing ends 3 residues short of the CDR3 end; the germline J gene provides the rest. This rearrangement joins TRBV20-1 to TRBJ2-3, with 10 bases lining up with TRBD1. The germline gives CDR1 DFQATT, CDR2 SNEGSKA (reference sequence). The CDR3 length is 16 residues. V shed 0 bases and J 4 bases; nucleotides not matched to a gene: 7. CDR3 DNA (partial): TGCAGTGCTAGAGATACGGGACAGGGGAGCGCAGATACG. This sequence encodes CSARDTGQGSADT. The whole CDR3 protein is CSARDTGQGSADTQYF.